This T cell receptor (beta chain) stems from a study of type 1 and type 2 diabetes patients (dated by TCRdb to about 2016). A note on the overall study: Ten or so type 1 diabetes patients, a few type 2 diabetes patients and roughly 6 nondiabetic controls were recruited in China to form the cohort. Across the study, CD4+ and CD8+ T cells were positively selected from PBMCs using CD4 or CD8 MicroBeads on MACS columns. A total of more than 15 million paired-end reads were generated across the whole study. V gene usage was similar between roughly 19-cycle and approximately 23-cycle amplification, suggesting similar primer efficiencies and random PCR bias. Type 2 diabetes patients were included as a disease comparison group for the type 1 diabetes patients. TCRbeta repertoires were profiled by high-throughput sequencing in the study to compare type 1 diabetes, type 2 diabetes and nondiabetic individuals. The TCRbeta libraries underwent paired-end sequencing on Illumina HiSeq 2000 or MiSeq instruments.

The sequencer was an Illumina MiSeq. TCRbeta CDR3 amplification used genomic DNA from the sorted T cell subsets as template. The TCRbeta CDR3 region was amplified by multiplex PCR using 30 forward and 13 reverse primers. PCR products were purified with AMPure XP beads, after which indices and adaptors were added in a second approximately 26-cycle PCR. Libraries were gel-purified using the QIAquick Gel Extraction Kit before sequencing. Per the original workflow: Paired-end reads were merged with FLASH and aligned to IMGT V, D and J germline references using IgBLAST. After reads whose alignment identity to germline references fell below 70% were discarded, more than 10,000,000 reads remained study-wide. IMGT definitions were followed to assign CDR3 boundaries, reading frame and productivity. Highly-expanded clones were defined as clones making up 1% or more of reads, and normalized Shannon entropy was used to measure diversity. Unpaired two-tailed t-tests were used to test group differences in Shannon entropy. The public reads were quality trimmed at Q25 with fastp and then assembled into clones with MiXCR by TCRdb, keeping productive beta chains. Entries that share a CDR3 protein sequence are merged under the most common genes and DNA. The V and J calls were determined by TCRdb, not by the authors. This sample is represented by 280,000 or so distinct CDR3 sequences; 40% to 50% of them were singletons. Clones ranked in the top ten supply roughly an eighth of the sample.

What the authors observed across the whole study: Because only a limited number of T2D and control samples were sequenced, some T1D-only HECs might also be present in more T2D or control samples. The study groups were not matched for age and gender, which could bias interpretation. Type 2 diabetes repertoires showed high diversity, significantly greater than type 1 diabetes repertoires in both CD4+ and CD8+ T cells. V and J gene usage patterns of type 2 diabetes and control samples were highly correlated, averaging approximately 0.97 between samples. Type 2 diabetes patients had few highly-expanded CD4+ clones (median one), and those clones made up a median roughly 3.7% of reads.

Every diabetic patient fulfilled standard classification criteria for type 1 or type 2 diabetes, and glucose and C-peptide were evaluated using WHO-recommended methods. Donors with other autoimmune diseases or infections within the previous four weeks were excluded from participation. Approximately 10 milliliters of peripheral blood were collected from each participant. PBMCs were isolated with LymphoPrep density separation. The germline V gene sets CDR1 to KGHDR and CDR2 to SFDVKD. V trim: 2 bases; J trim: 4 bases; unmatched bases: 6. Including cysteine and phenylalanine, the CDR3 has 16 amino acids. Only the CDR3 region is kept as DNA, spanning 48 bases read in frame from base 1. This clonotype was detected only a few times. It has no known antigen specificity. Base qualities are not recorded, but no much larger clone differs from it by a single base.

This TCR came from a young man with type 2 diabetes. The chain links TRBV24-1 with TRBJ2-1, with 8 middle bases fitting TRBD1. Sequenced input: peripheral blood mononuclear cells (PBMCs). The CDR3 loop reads CATSDSKDREYNEQFF. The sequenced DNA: TGTGCCACCAGTGATTCTAAGGACAGGGAATACAATGAGCAGTTCTTC.